The 3 T cell receptor beta chains given below trace back to one sample, sequenced in a study of T-cell reconstitution after alpha-beta-depleted transplantation in children. A TCRbeta library incorporating unique molecular identifiers was prepared. TCRdb reprocessed the PCR reads via MiXCR and lists one record per CDR3 protein. This table has hundreds of thousands of distinct CDR3 sequences, about 11% appearing once. The sequencing here drew on PBMCs from the stem cell graft donor, taken from the stem cell graft. Receptor source: a human donor who donated a stem cell graft to a child with acute myeloid leukemia.

This clonotype was found many times. This rearrangement joins TRBV7-9 to TRBJ1-1; D gene uncertain. Per germline, CDR1 SEHNR and CDR2 FQNEAQ (reference sequence). The germline V and J ends were trimmed by 4 bases and 8 bases, with 14 bases remaining between them. This CDR3 region has 13 residues. The CDR3 DNA reads TGTGCCAGCAGCTACGGCCAACACGGGGAAGCTTTCTTT. Its protein is CASSYGQHGEAFF. Full variable domain (rest looked up from reference TRBV7-9 and TRBJ1-1): DTGVSQNPRHKITKRGQNVTFRCDPISEHNRLYWYRQTLGQGPEFLTYFQNEAQLEKSRLLSDRFSAERPKGSFSTLEIQRTEQGDSAMYLCASSYGQHGEAFFGQGTRLTVV.

The rearrangement links TRBV6-5 to TRBJ2-1; 13 nucleotides agree with TRBD2. Germline V gene data show CDR1 as MNHEY and CDR2 as SVGAGI. J gave up 6 bases and V 3 bases, and 8 bases lay outside the gene matches. CDR3 length equals 17 residues. CDR3 nucleotide sequence: TGTGCCAGCAGTTATACGACTAGCGGGAGGAGAGGCAATGAGCAGTTCTTC. Translating gives CASSYTTSGRRGNEQFF.

The rearrangement links TRBV7-2 to TRBJ2-5; 7 positions match TRBD2. This CDR3 contains 16 residues. V lost 6 bases to trimming and J lost 0 bases; unmatched junction nucleotides: 10. CDR1 and CDR2 from the germline V gene are SGHTA and FQGNSA. The CDR3 bases are TGTGCCAGCAGGTGGAAAGCGGGGAACCACCAAGAGACCCAGTACTTC. This sequence encodes CASRWKAGNHQETQYF.